The source of this T cell receptor (beta chain) is a study of cytomegalovirus exposure and HLA in healthy donors (dated by TCRdb to about 2017). About the investigation overall: According to an earlier analysis of around 600 of the donors, about 180 million T cells yielded 120 million or so unique TCR beta sequences and approximately 280 Gb of sequence data. Around 320 gigabases of sequencing data and around 87 million unique TCR sequences were included in an early release covering about 620 HLA-typed donors. Of the approximately 400 genotyped donors, approximately 83% fell in the genetic ancestry cluster associated with self-reported Caucasian donors. The study aimed to test whether signatures of past pathogen exposure could be identified by cataloging public T cell receptors. The T cell repertoires of several hundred subjects were profiled by immunosequencing and related to cytomegalovirus serostatus. Besides the first cohort of 666 subjects, a separate validation cohort made up of over 100 different subjects was used. To predict cytomegalovirus infection status, the study brought together high-throughput TCR immunosequencing, statistical association of individual TCRs with disease status, and machine learning. A later analysis re-examined previously published TCR beta repertoires from just over 650 donors and added high-resolution HLA genotyping to investigate patterns of TCR occurrence. The later analysis used no new phenotypic data to find candidate immune exposures, relying instead on TCR beta sequences and their occurrence across donors. To decide whether each TCR beta V gene segment behaved as functional or pseudogenic, an earlier analysis of approximately 590 of the donors relied on high-throughput TCR beta sequencing. Donor age, sex, ethnicity and CMV serostatus were compiled together with the repertoire data. A later genetic analysis used genome-wide SNP genotypes for about 60% of the roughly 700 donors, treating that subset as a discovery cohort. All discovery cohort repertoires had been generated on a single sequencing platform. Both class I and class II loci were covered by HLA typing, at four-digit resolution. Typing coverage varied by locus: roughly 629-640 donors for A, B, C, DRB1 and DQB1; roughly 560 for DQA1; 600 to 610 for DPA1; around 490 for DPB1. Because of strong linkage in the cohort, five DR-DQ haplotypes were treated as single units for association and clustering. On average, around 240,000 unique TCR beta nucleotide sequences were sequenced per donor among 398 genotyped donors of the cohort, with 15% to 20% of those sequences being non-productive.

What the study reported, not specific to this receptor: The cohort was sequenced for TCR beta chains only, and without alpha or paired-chain data the features that could be detected were limited. Several of the top co-occurrence clusters appeared to be linked to parvovirus B19, influenza, CMV and Epstein-Barr virus, according to a later analysis. Presence/absence analyses assumed roughly uniform sequencing depth across donors, an assumption that may not hold. In a later analysis, some 18,000 TCR beta sequences were associated with specific HLA alleles at a false discovery rate of 0.05. The authors suggested that the approach could potentially be extended to other disease states and immunological phenotypes. Linkage disequilibrium might explain the correlated functional status among segregating V segments, but an unknown experimental factor could not be ruled out. When HLA alleles, especially DR and DQ, strongly co-occurred, attributing TCR associations to individual alleles was difficult. A total of 150 or so TCR beta chains were listed by the study as associated with cytomegalovirus. A further reported finding was that TCR beta sequences accurately predicted the HLA-A and HLA-B alleles for most subjects in the first cohort. In an earlier analysis of roughly 560 of the donors, most TCR beta V segments were observed in productive rearrangements about 87% or about 30% of the time, broadly matching IMGT annotations. A later analysis found that HLA-associated TCR beta chains were more clonally expanded and had lower generation probabilities than equally common non-associated chains. Across donors, most TCR sequences were observed very rarely, whereas some public TCRs were present in many individuals. A later analysis found that TCR association rates varied across HLA loci, with DRB1 alleles showing the most associated TCRs and HLA-C alleles the fewest. The classifier was reported to diagnose cytomegalovirus status with high specificity and sensitivity in both the original cohort and the validation cohort. Some IMGT-functional V segments, including TRBV6-2 and TRBV6-3, could not be told apart with the 87-base-pair reads, so those segments were excluded. Three of the identified cytomegalovirus-associated TCR beta chains were confirmed in vitro to be specific for cytomegalovirus antigens. According to a later genetic analysis, donors in an Asian-associated ancestry cluster had fewer N-insertions in productive TCRs than the roughly 700-donor mean. The sequencing pipeline was judged likely to have produced a cluster of highly shared sequence variants as a technical artifact. HLA typing was unavailable for some donors at each locus, so association tests used only the typed subset. CMV serostatus was the only immune exposure information available for the cohort. A later analysis found that most CMV-associated TCR beta chains appeared HLA-restricted, with HLA associations seemingly driven largely by CMV exposure. V-gene and J-gene trimming of TCR beta chains was associated with a missense DCLRE1C variant in a later genetic analysis, and the association was replicated in an independent cohort. Approximately 18 rarely observed V segments, including chromosome 9 orphons, were excluded from the earlier analysis of approximately 500 of the donors because counts were too low.

The library was prepared using the immunoSEQ multiplex PCR assay. The multiplex PCR relied on a mix of 60 forward primers for TCR Vbeta segments and 13 reverse primers for TCR Jbeta segments. Amplification of the CDR3 region of rearranged TCR beta genes was performed with a multiplex PCR assay on genomic DNA. The Illumina HiSeq System was used to sequence the amplified TCR beta libraries as 87-base-pair reads. Per the source publication's procedure: A later analysis tallied about 77 million unique TCR beta chains across the 600 to 700 repertoires, and around 9.9 million of those chains were shared by two or more donors. To remove PCR and sequencing errors, raw reads were error-corrected and collapsed into unique sequences using a nearest-neighbor algorithm that merged closely related sequences. Alignment of CDR3 sequences to IMGT reference sequences was used to assign V, D and J gene segments. For a sequence to be retained, at least a six-nucleotide match to both a V gene segment and a J gene segment was required. Rearrangements were classified as productive when the CDR3 lacked stop codons and remained in frame with V and J, and all other rearrangements were classified as non-productive. CDR3 was defined by IMGT convention, running from the second conserved V-encoded cysteine to the conserved J-encoded phenylalanine. In an earlier analysis of around 570 of the donors, sequences lacking an unambiguous match to a single V gene segment were excluded. An earlier analysis of some 500 of the donors classified V segments as functional when productive rearrangements were above 56.7% and as segregating when the standard deviation between donors was above 5%. A statistical classification framework was built to diagnose cytomegalovirus status from the catalog of TCR beta chain sequences. In a later analysis, TCR nucleotide sequences were compared against IMGT/GENE-DB human TR gene sequences so that V and J genes could be assigned. The TCRdist pipeline was used in a later analysis to assign CDR3 sequences and most-parsimonious VDJ recombination scenarios. In a later analysis, each TCR beta chain was defined by its CDR3 amino acid sequence together with its V-gene family, and reads lacking a unique V-gene family were excluded. To address suspected cross-contamination and a sequencing artifact, a later analysis removed approximately 590 highly shared, low-generation-probability nucleotide sequences. In a later analysis, a clonal expansion index was calculated for each public chain from normalized within-repertoire ranks of inferred template counts. In a later analysis, generation probabilities were computed using a VDJ recombination model fitted to out-of-frame rearrangements, and the results were checked against IGoR. A later analysis scored TCR-TCR, TCR-HLA and TCR-CMV co-occurrence with hypergeometric tests, applying a repertoire-size bias correction to TCR pairs. A later analysis estimated false discovery rates by permuting HLA or CMV assignments 20 times. In a later analysis, co-occurring TCRs were grouped with DBSCAN, and TCRdist sequence similarity was added when clustering was performed within HLA-allele-positive subsets. Co-occurrence clustering excluded repertoires with fewer than 30,000 or more than 120,000 public chains, plus five with anomalous nucleotide sharing. TCRdb took this table from immuneACCESS and kept in-frame rearrangements with V and J called. Such tables lack part of the clones; where checked against another copy, unresolved V genes explain under half of the gap, and the rest is unexplained. V, J and clone size were drawn from that table, and D and trimming were deduced from the DNA. The sample includes hundreds of thousands of clones, with roughly 85% observed a single time. Together, the top ten hold 0.24% of the sample.

Concerning this clone: The antigen this receptor binds is unknown. Qualities for individual bases were not recorded, and no much larger clone is one base off.

The cohort was made up of under 800 healthy bone marrow donors. Cohort members were all nominally healthy when sampled, although unrecorded immune exposures were likely present. The donor tested CMV seronegative, placing the donor among the 350 or so seronegative members of the cohort. A peripheral blood sample was collected from each donor, and TCR beta sequencing was performed on peripheral blood mononuclear cells. Genomic DNA was extracted from the blood cell samples with the Qiagen DNeasy Blood Extraction Kit. CDR1 is given as KGHSH and CDR2 as LQKENI, both from the germline V gene. Taken from cysteine to phenylalanine, the CDR3 has 13 residues. The entry retains the CDR3 DNA only, 39 bases that are in frame from base 1. The junction shows trimming of 3 bases on V and 10 bases on J, and the gene matches do not reach 7 bases of it.

Specimen: PBMCs. This receptor was taken from a girl aged 2 to 9 in good health and CMV-seronegative. Recombination connected TRBV18 to TRBJ1-1, and TRBD1 matches 8 of the central bases. For the CDR3, the sequence is CASSPTTGAGAFF. The DNA is TGTGCCAGCTCACCGACGACAGGGGCGGGAGCTTTCTTT.